This entry features one TCR beta chain sequence. Its antigen is unidentified. PCR was performed using 60 Vbeta and 13 Jbeta primers. The protocol was immunoSEQ multiplex PCR, while the TCRdb copy is restricted to in-frame clones and leaves out a portion. This sample has 100,000 to 150,000 clones; around 77% occur once, and the top ten carry around 16%. The data stem from a study of cytomegalovirus exposure and HLA in healthy donors. Study findings and constraints: One variant, a missense change in DCLRE1C, was linked in a later analysis to TCR beta V- and J-gene trimming.

J was trimmed by 2 bases and V by 2 bases; bases with no gene match: 5. Germline V gene sequence: CDR1 MNHEY, CDR2 SMNVEV (reference sequence). This CDR3 spans 16 amino acids. This TCR came from a man between 45 and 60 years old in good health and CMV-seropositive. The gene calls are TRBV27 and TRBJ2-2, with TRBD2 matching over 7 bases. The source material was PBMCs. CDR3 sequence: CASSLGLGLNTGELFF. Here the CDR3 DNA reads TGTGCCAGCAGTTTAGGATTGGGACTAAACACCGGGGAGCTGTTTTTT.